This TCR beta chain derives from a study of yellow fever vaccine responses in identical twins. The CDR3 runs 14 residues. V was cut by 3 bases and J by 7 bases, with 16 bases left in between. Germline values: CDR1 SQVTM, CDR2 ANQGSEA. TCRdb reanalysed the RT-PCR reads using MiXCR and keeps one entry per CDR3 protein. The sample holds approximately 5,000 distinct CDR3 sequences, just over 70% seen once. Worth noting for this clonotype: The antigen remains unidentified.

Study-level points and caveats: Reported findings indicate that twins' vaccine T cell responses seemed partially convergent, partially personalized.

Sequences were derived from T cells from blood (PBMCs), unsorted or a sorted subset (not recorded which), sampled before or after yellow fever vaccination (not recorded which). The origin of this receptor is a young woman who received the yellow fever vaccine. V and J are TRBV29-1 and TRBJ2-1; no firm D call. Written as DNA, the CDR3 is TGCAGCGTTGAGCAGGACCAGGTGAATAATGAGCAGTTCTTC. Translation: CSVEQDQVNNEQFF.